The 8 T cell receptor beta chains in this list originate from one sample, sequenced in a study of PD-L1 blockade in urothelial cancer. The time point is: pretreatment peripheral blood. Here immunoSEQ multiplex PCR was the method, and the copy in TCRdb shows in-frame clones only, minus some. The table includes roughly 45,000 clones, 65% to 85% detected once. The material sequenced was PBMCs, taken around atezolizumab (anti-PD-L1) treatment. These receptors were obtained from a man aged 55 to 70 with urothelial cancer.

This rearrangement joins TRBV15 to TRBJ2-5; the match to TRBD1 covers 12 bases. The CDR3 loop spans 18 amino acids. V shed 2 bases, J shed 3 bases, and the junction held 10 bases outside the gene matches. Germline CDR1 LNHNV, CDR2 YYDKDF (reference sequence). The CDR3 spells CATSRLGQGARAKETQYF. The DNA for the CDR3 is TGTGCCACCAGCAGACTGGGACAGGGGGCGCGAGCGAAAGAGACCCAGTACTTC.

The chain couples TRBV2 to TRBJ1-5, with D possibly TRBD1 on 6 matching bases. The CDR3 totals 15 residues. Looked up from germline, CDR1 is SNHLY and CDR2 is FYNNEI. Trimming removed 6 bases from V and 2 bases from J, with 14 bases in between. The CDR3 loop reads CASRGTGSGNQPQHF. The CDR3 DNA reads as TGTGCCAGCAGGGGTACAGGGAGCGGCAATCAGCCCCAGCATTTT.

This clone turned up a few times. The gene calls are TRBV10-2 and TRBJ1-1; maybe TRBD1 (5 bases). Looked up from germline, CDR1 is WSHSY and CDR2 is SAAADI. The CDR3 consists of 11 residues. V lost 6 bases to trimming and J lost 8 bases, with 10 bases between them. The DNA of the CDR3 is TGCGCCAGCAGATCTGCAGGGGAAGCTTTCTTT. Translated, it gives CASRSAGEAFF.

The chain carries TRBV20-1 and TRBJ2-2, with D uncertain. Between the trimmed V and J ends, which lost 6 bases and 7 bases, there was a span of 6 bases. Per germline, CDR1 DFQATT and CDR2 SNEGSKA (reference sequence). There are 10 residues in the CDR3. CDR3 amino acids: CSAQYGELFF. The CDR3 coding sequence is TGCAGTGCCCAGTACGGGGAGCTGTTTTTT.

The chain joins TRBV4-2 to TRBJ1-1; weak D call: TRBD1 (6 bases). Germline-derived CDR1 and CDR2 are LGHNA and YNFKEQ. This CDR3 is 16 amino acids long. Trimming took 6 bases from V and 3 from J, leaving 20 bases between them. Here the CDR3 DNA reads TGTGCCAGCAGACCAGGACAGATTCTAGGGGACACTGAAGCTTTCTTT. This translates into CASRPGQILGDTEAFF.

The CDR3, as DNA: TGCGCCAGCAGCCTTGGGACTAGCGGGAGTAGCGACTCCTACAATGAGCAGTTCTTC. It translates to CASSLGTSGSSDSYNEQFF. The rearrangement links TRBV4-3 to TRBJ2-1; TRBD2 aligns across 14 bases. The CDR3 contains 19 residues. V lost 4 bases to trimming and J lost 0 bases; unmatched junction nucleotides: 8. Germline V gene lookup returns CDR1 LGHNA and CDR2 YSLEER.

The rearrangement joins TRBV5-6 to TRBJ2-7, with 10 bases that match TRBD1. The J segment lost 3 bases and the V segment lost 0 bases, leaving 3 bases of the junction unmatched. Germline CDR1 is SGHDT and CDR2 is YYEEEE. The CDR3 runs 15 residues. CDR3 in DNA: TGTGCCAGCAGCTTGGGACAGGGGGCGCGCTACGAGCAGTACTTC. Translating it yields CASSLGQGARYEQYF.

The J gene is TRBJ1-3, the V gene TRBV6-1, with TRBD1 identical over 11 bases. J lost 6 bases, V lost 6 bases, and 4 bases had no gene match. Germline loops: CDR1 MNHNS, CDR2 SASEGT. The CDR3 loop spans 14 amino acids. CDR3 region: CASRDRGHENTIYF. The CDR3 region has the DNA TGTGCCAGCAGGGACAGGGGGCATGAAAACACCATATATTTT.